This is a list of T cell receptor beta chains from one sample in a study of naive and memory T cell subsets. Via MiXCR, TCRdb re-called the UMI-ligation and nested PCR reads, giving one row per CDR3 protein. Of approximately 140,000 distinct CDR3 sequences in the sample, about 17% were seen once. The sequencing input was naive CD4+ T cells from blood. The receptors stem from a human donor in good health. Both conserved end residues are part of each CDR3. A D gene is named only where the DNA matches it firmly. Size tells how often a clone was seen (once, few, many) or the class of an expanded clone, and some rows leave it out.

abundance,d_gene,j_gene,v_gene,CDR3nt,CDR3aa
few,TRBD1,TRBJ2-7,TRBV25-1,TGTGCCAGCAGTGGGACAGGGTTCCACGAGCAGTACTTC,CASSGTGFHEQYF
-,TRBD2,TRBJ2-1,TRBV13,TGTGCCAGCAGCCATACTAGCGGGATCACCTACAATGAGCAGTTCTTC,CASSHTSGITYNEQFF
few,-,TRBJ1-5,TRBV6-2/TRBV6-3,TGTGCCAGCAGCCTGAGCTTTCGGGGTCAGCCCCAGCATTTT,CASSLSFRGQPQHF
-,-,TRBJ2-2,TRBV12-3/TRBV12-4,TGTGCCAGCAGTTTAGTGAGGAACCCCGGGGAGCTGTTTTTT,CASSLVRNPGELFF
-,TRBD1,TRBJ2-3,TRBV7-2,TGTGCCAGCAGCCTCACCGCGGGACAGGGAGGCCGAGATACGCAGTATTTT,CASSLTAGQGGRDTQYF
few,-,TRBJ2-7,TRBV20-1,TGCAGTGCTAGTGGCGCCTCCTACGAGCAGTACTTC,CSASGASYEQYF
-,TRBD1,TRBJ1-1,TRBV11-2,TGTGCCAGCAGCGGACAGGGGGCGCCTCGGCTGACTGAAGCTTTCTTT,CASSGQGAPRLTEAFF
few,TRBD1,TRBJ2-7,TRBV6-5,TGTGCCAGCAGTGCGGACAGGAGCTCCTACGAGCAGTACTTC,CASSADRSSYEQYF
-,-,TRBJ1-6,TRBV6-5,TGTGCCAGCAGTTCAGGGGTTTCACCCCTCAACTTT,CASSSGVSPLNF
few,TRBD2,TRBJ2-1,TRBV30,TGTGCCTGGAGAGTGAGCGGGAGTGGGCAGTTCTTC,CAWRVSGSGQFF
-,TRBD2,TRBJ2-2,TRBV12-3/TRBV12-4,TGTGCCAGCACCCCCCGGGAGGGCCTCACCGGGGAGCTGTTTTTT,CASTPREGLTGELFF
-,TRBD1,TRBJ2-1,TRBV25-1,TGTGCCAGCAGTCCCCCTTTCGGTGGACAGGCCTTCTACAATGAGCAGTTCTTC,CASSPPFGGQAFYNEQFF
-,-,TRBJ2-7,TRBV6-5,TGTGCCAGCTGGCGGGGCAAGTCCTACGAGCAGTACTTC,CASWRGKSYEQYF
few,-,TRBJ2-4,TRBV27,TGTGCCAGCAGTCAATCGGAGGTGCGGGGGCACAAAAACATTCAGTACTTC,CASSQSEVRGHKNIQYF
-,-,TRBJ1-5,TRBV2,TGTGCCAGCAGAGGAACCGGGACCGCAGGCAATCAGCCCCAGCATTTT,CASRGTGTAGNQPQHF
-,-,TRBJ2-5,TRBV12-3/TRBV12-4,TGTGCCAGCAGTTTATATTTCCAAGAGACCCAGTACTTC,CASSLYFQETQYF
-,-,TRBJ2-3,TRBV4-1,TGCGCCAGCAGCCATGGATTCGCGGGCTTTTTTACAGATACGCAGTATTTT,CASSHGFAGFFTDTQYF
few,-,TRBJ1-1,TRBV7-9,TGTGCCAGCAGCTTAGCCAAGGGCACTGAAGCTTTCTTT,CASSLAKGTEAFF
-,-,TRBJ1-5,TRBV18,TGTGCCAGCTCACCTGCTGGGTTCGGTCAGCCCCAGCATTTT,CASSPAGFGQPQHF
-,TRBD2,TRBJ2-3,TRBV12-3/TRBV12-4,TGTGCCAGCAGCCACGGGACTAGCGGGAGTAAGTTCGCAGATACGCAGTATTTT,CASSHGTSGSKFADTQYF
-,-,TRBJ2-1,TRBV12-3/TRBV12-4,TGTGCCAGCAGTTTCGGGCTAGATGGGTTCTTC,CASSFGLDGFF
few,-,TRBJ1-4,TRBV5-1,TGCGCCAGCACCCTGACTTGGCCCGCAACTAATGAAAAACTGTTTTTT,CASTLTWPATNEKLFF
-,-,TRBJ2-3,TRBV21-1,TGTGCCAGCAGCAAAGCACGACTAGCGGGGCAGGATACGCAGTATTTT,CASSKARLAGQDTQYF
many,TRBD2,TRBJ2-5,TRBV7-6,TGTGCCAGCAGCTTAGTGGGCGGGAGGATACAAGAGACCCAGTACTTC,CASSLVGGRIQETQYF
-,-,TRBJ1-4,TRBV9,TGTACCAGCAGCGCCCGGACAGTCTTCAATGAAAAACTGTTTTTT,CTSSARTVFNEKLFF
-,-,TRBJ1-1,TRBV7-2,TGTGCCAGCAGCTTAGGCGGGGGTGGCACTGAAGCTTTCTTT,CASSLGGGGTEAFF
-,-,TRBJ2-6,TRBV20-1,TGCAGTGCTAGAGATCTAGGGGACTCTGGGGCCAACGTCCTGACTTTC,CSARDLGDSGANVLTF
many,TRBD2,TRBJ2-1,TRBV7-2,TGTGCCAGCAGCATAGGACTAGCAGTTGAGCAGTTCTTC,CASSIGLAVEQFF
few,-,TRBJ1-5,TRBV4-2,TGTGCCAGCAGCCAACCTGATCAGCCCCAGCATTTT,CASSQPDQPQHF
-,-,TRBJ1-3,TRBV5-1,TGCGCCAGCAGCTTCGGGAGCCCCTCTGGAAACACCATATATTTT,CASSFGSPSGNTIYF
few,-,TRBJ1-1,TRBV12-3/TRBV12-4,TGTGCCAGCAGTTCCCTACAGCTTCAGAACACTGAAGCTTTCTTT,CASSSLQLQNTEAFF
few,-,TRBJ1-4,TRBV7-9,TGTGCCAGCAGCTTAGCGAACCAACAAGTGAAACTGTTTTTT,CASSLANQQVKLFF
-,-,TRBJ1-2,TRBV9,TGTGCCAGCAGAGATGACAGGACTAACTATGGCTACACCTTC,CASRDDRTNYGYTF
-,-,TRBJ2-1,TRBV19,TGTGCCAGTAGTATCCGGGACGCCGGCGGCGATGAGCAGTTCTTC,CASSIRDAGGDEQFF
-,-,TRBJ1-1,TRBV6-1,TGTGCCAGCAGTACCGAAACAGGGAGGAACACTGAAGCTTTCTTT,CASSTETGRNTEAFF
-,TRBD1,TRBJ2-1,TRBV7-8,TGTGCCAGCAGCCACCTAGTATTTAAGGGGGCCCACAATGAGCAGTTCTTC,CASSHLVFKGAHNEQFF
few,TRBD2,TRBJ2-3,TRBV29-1,TGCAGCGTCGAGGGACTAGCGGAAGGCACAGATACGCAGTATTTT,CSVEGLAEGTDTQYF
few,TRBD2,TRBJ2-1,TRBV12-3/TRBV12-4,TGTGCCAGCAGTTTACTAGCGGGTGTTTCCTACAATGAGCAGTTCTTC,CASSLLAGVSYNEQFF
few,-,TRBJ2-7,TRBV20-1,TGCAGTGCTAGATGGGGGGTTACATACGAGCAGTACTTC,CSARWGVTYEQYF
few,TRBD1,TRBJ1-3,TRBV6-5,TGTGCCAGCAGATACGGACAGGGGAGAGGAAACACCATATATTTT,CASRYGQGRGNTIYF
-,-,TRBJ1-1,TRBV12-3/TRBV12-4,TGTGCCAGCAGTCCCCTCCTACAGGGTGAAGCTTTCTTT,CASSPLLQGEAFF
-,-,TRBJ2-2,TRBV5-1,TGCGCCAGCAGCGAAGGCCGTACCGGGGAGCTGTTTTTT,CASSEGRTGELFF
many,TRBD1,TRBJ2-7,TRBV4-3,TGCGCCAGCAGCCAAGCCGGGACAGGAACCTACGAGCAGTACTTC,CASSQAGTGTYEQYF
-,TRBD2,TRBJ2-3,TRBV5-6,TGTGCCAGCAGCTTCCGACTAGCGGGAGTCTGGGTAGAAGATACGCAGTATTTT,CASSFRLAGVWVEDTQYF
many,-,TRBJ2-6,TRBV9,TGTGCCAGCGGAGGGGTCTCTGGGGCCAACGTCCTGACTTTC,CASGGVSGANVLTF
-,-,TRBJ1-2,TRBV6-2/TRBV6-3,TGTGCCAGCAGTGAGCCCCCGGACAGAAACTATGGCTACACCTTC,CASSEPPDRNYGYTF
few,-,TRBJ2-7,TRBV5-6,TGTGCCAGCAGCTTAGAGGGAAGCTCCTACGAGCAGTACTTC,CASSLEGSSYEQYF
-,TRBD2,TRBJ2-5,TRBV7-2,TGTGCCAGCAGCTTAGCGCTGGCGGGAGGAGGGGAGACCCAGTACTTC,CASSLALAGGGETQYF
-,TRBD1,TRBJ2-1,TRBV11-3,TGTGCCAGCAGCCCTCGTCCCGGGACAGGGAAGGGTCTCTACAATGAGCAGTTCTTC,CASSPRPGTGKGLYNEQFF
few,-,TRBJ2-1,TRBV7-9,TGTGCCAGCAGCTCCCGGACCGTTTCCAATGAGCAGTTCTTC,CASSSRTVSNEQFF
-,-,TRBJ2-6,TRBV30,TGTGCCTGGAGTGTGGCCCGTCTCTCTGGGGCCAACGTCCTGACTTTC,CAWSVARLSGANVLTF
many,-,TRBJ2-5,TRBV7-9,TGTGCCAGCAGCGCAGGGGTAGAGACCCAGTACTTC,CASSAGVETQYF
-,-,TRBJ2-5,TRBV18,TGTGCCAGCTCACCACCTGTGGGACCCCGGGAGACCCAGTACTTC,CASSPPVGPRETQYF